The next 8 T cell receptor beta chains were all read from a single sample in a study of blood T cell repertoires in COVID-19. Generated by immunoSEQ multiplex PCR, the TCRdb table keeps only in-frame clones and is missing some. The sample has about 100,000 clones, over 85% seen once. Material for sequencing was peripheral blood. All receptors come from a human donor with COVID-19, enrolled during active disease. The donor label of this sample is uncertain.

This chain joins TRBV7-8 and TRBJ1-1, with 8 nucleotides matching TRBD1. The CDR3 spans 15 residues. Germline assignment: CDR1 SGHVS and CDR2 FQNEAQ. J lost 1 base, V lost 3 bases, and 4 bases had no gene match. CDR3 region: CASSLGQARNTEAFF. In DNA, the CDR3 is TGTGCCAGCAGCTTGGGACAGGCCAGGAACACTGAAGCTTTCTTT.

The rearrangement joins TRBV6-5 to TRBJ1-2, with TRBD1 identical over 9 bases. Germline loops: CDR1 MNHEY, CDR2 SVGAGI. Trimming at V came to 2 bases and at J to 2 bases, leaving 3 bases not matched to a gene. There are 15 residues in the CDR3. The CDR3 spells CASSYDGQGNYGYTF. CDR3 sequence (DNA): TGTGCCAGCAGTTACGACGGACAGGGGAACTATGGCTACACCTTC.

The chain joins TRBV6-2 or TRBV6-3 to TRBJ2-5, with 8 bases matching TRBD2. CDR3 length equals 14 residues. Germline V gene data show CDR1 as MNHEY and CDR2 as SVGEGT. V was pared by 3 bases and J by 5 bases, with 5 bases of the junction left unmatched. The CDR3 sequence is CASSYVTSAETQYF. The CDR3 DNA sequence: TGTGCCAGCAGTTATGTGACTAGCGCGGAGACCCAGTACTTC.

The rearrangement uses TRBV11-1 and TRBJ1-1, with D uncertain. Germline assignment: CDR1 SGHAT and CDR2 FQDESV (reference sequence). CDR3 size: 14 residues. V was clipped by 3 bases and J by 3 bases, with 11 bases between them. The CDR3 DNA sequence: TGTGCCAGCAGCTTTGGAGCGAGGGACACTGAAGCTTTCTTT. This codes for CASSFGARDTEAFF.

The chain carries TRBV19 and TRBJ1-1, with TRBD1 as a possible D gene (5 bases). CDR3 length: 14 amino acids. Germline V gene data show CDR1 as LNHDA and CDR2 as SQIVND (reference sequence). V lost 3 bases, J lost 2 bases, and 10 bases lay in between. The CDR3 bases are TGTGCCAGTAGTATGCGCAGGGAAAACACTGAAGCTTTCTTT. Amino acid sequence: CASSMRRENTEAFF.

This chain connects TRBV2 to TRBJ2-7; 7 bases fit TRBD2. There are 12 residues in the CDR3. The junction had 4 bases not matched to a gene; V was cut back by 5 bases and J by 6 bases. The germline V gene encodes CDR1 SNHLY and CDR2 FYNNEI. CDR3: CASSRLAGEQYF. The CDR3 coding sequence is TGTGCCAGCAGTCGACTAGCAGGCGAGCAGTACTTC.

This clone was counted only a few times. The chain carries TRBV27 and TRBJ2-7; 10 positions agree with TRBD2. Trimming cost V 2 bases and J 2 bases; bases outside gene matches: 9. In germline, CDR1 is MNHEY, CDR2 SMNVEV (reference sequence). CDR3 length: 17 amino acids. CDR3 sequence (DNA): TGTGCCAGCAGTTTAGGGCTAGCGGGAGTGGGGGCCTACGAGCAGTACTTC. Encoded protein: CASSLGLAGVGAYEQYF.

This clone was detected only once. This rearrangement joins TRBV6-5 to TRBJ1-4, with 8 bases identical to TRBD1. The CDR3 consists of 14 residues. Trimming cost V 6 bases and J 8 bases; bases outside gene matches: 8. Looked up from germline, CDR1 is MNHEY and CDR2 is SVGAGI. The CDR3 spells CASRPDRGGEKLFF. CDR3 sequence (DNA): TGTGCCAGCAGACCTGACAGGGGTGGAGAAAAACTGTTTTTT.